Reported below is one T cell receptor (beta chain). The target antigen is unknown. The sample belongs to a study of T cell repertoires in cytomegalovirus infection. Germline CDR1 is LNHDA and CDR2 is SQIVND (reference sequence). The CDR3 runs 11 residues. Deletions cut 6 bases from V and 6 bases from J, with 8 bases between. TCRdb reprocessed the reads with MiXCR, giving one entry per CDR3 protein. The sample lists roughly 990,000 distinct CDR3 sequences; roughly 30% were seen once. This TCR derives from a human donor in good health (CMV status not recorded). Some clones in this sample may be carry-over from other donors' samples. The sequences come from cultured CD8+ T cells from PBMCs, collected from culture after CMV antigen stimulation. The V gene is TRBV19, the J gene TRBJ1-2, with D hard to call. The CDR3 sequence is CASRFGDGYTF. As DNA, the CDR3 is TGTGCCAGTAGGTTTGGGGATGGCTACACCTTC.